This T cell receptor (beta chain) was captured in a study of shared clonotypes between healthy human individuals. Memory CD4+ cells were the fraction left after CD45RA+ naive selection. Researchers divided each subset's genomic DNA evenly across several immunoSEQ plates. Method: immunoSEQ multiplex PCR; TCRdb's copy keeps in-frame clones and lacks some. Counted here are about 2.4 million clones, over 85% occurring once; the ten biggest clones make up under 0.15%. Sequencing was performed on naive CD4+ T cells sorted from blood. Subset denoted: CD45RA+ positively selected. The source is a man between 18 and 29 years old in good health.

CDR3 sequence reads: CSVEEQGRNTEAFF. The CDR3 DNA reads as TGCAGCGTTGAAGAACAGGGACGTAACACTGAAGCTTTCTTT. The V and J genes are TRBV29-1 and TRBJ1-1, with D possibly TRBD1 on 6 matching bases. The length of the CDR3 is 14 residues. The germline CDR1 and CDR2 sequences are SQVTM and ANQGSEA. Trimming left V 0 bases short and J 2 bases short, with 10 bases between.